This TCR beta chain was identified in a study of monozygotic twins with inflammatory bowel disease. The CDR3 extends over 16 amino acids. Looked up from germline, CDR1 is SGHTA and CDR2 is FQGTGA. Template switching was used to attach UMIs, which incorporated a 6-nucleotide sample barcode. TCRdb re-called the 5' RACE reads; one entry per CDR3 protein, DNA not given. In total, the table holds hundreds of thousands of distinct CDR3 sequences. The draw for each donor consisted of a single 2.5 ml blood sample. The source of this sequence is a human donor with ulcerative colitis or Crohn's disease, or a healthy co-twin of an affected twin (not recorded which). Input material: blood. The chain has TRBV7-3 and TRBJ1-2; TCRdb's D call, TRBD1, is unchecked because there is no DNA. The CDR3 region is CASSSGTGGLSYGYTF.